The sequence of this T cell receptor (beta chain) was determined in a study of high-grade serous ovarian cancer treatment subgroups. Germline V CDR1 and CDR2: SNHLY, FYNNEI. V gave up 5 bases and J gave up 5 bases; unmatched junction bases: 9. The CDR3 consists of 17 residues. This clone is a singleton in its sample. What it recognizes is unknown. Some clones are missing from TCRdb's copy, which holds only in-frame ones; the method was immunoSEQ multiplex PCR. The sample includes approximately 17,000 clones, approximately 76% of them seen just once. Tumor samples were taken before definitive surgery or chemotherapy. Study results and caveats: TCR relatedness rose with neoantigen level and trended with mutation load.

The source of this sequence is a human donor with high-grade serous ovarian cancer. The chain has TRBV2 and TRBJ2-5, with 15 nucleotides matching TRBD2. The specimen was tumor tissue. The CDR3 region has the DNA TGTGCCAGCAGTAAAACCGGACTAGCGGGGGGGCGGGAGACCCAGTACTTC. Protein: CASSKTGLAGGRETQYF.